This is a list of T cell receptor beta chains from one sample in a study of T and B cells in COVID-19 patients. TCRdb fed the multiplex PCR reads into MiXCR, producing one record per CDR3 protein. This table holds roughly 15,000 distinct CDR3 sequences, 29% found once. Specimen: blood. These receptors were collected from a human donor who had recovered from COVID-19. CDR3s include the opening cysteine and the closing phenylalanine or tryptophan. D genes are given only for firm matches. Clone size is shown for a subset of rows, as once, few, many or a class of expanded clone.

CDR3 length	clone size	D gene	V gene	J gene	CDR3 protein	CDR3 DNA
14	.	TRBD2	TRBV6-1	TRBJ2-1	CASSEVSGSTEQFF	TGTGCCAGCAGTGAAGTTAGCGGGAGTACTGAGCAGTTCTTC
16	few	TRBD2	TRBV12-3/TRBV12-4	TRBJ2-7	CASSPTASGGYYEQYF	TGTGCCAGCAGTCCCACGGCTAGCGGGGGGTACTACGAGCAGTACTTC
13	.	TRBD1	TRBV19	TRBJ1-1	CASSSPGQPEAFF	TGTGCCAGTAGTTCTCCGGGACAGCCTGAAGCTTTCTTT
14	few	.	TRBV5-1	TRBJ2-7	CASSLANGLYEQYF	TGCGCCAGCAGCTTGGCCAACGGTTTGTACGAGCAGTACTTC
15	.	TRBD1	TRBV7-9	TRBJ2-7	CASSSGTDVSYEQYF	TGTGCCAGCAGCTCGGGGACAGACGTCTCCTACGAGCAGTACTTC
9	medium-sized	.	TRBV29-1	TRBJ1-2	CSVEKGYTF	TGCAGCGTTGAAAAGGGCTACACCTTC
16	.	TRBD1	TRBV7-2	TRBJ1-5	CASSLVSKTGRQPQHF	TGTGCCAGCAGCTTAGTGTCGAAGACAGGGCGACAGCCCCAGCATTTT
12	medium-sized	.	TRBV29-1	TRBJ2-5	CSVDWKQETQYF	TGCAGCGTTGATTGGAAACAAGAGACCCAGTACTTC
17	.	TRBD2	TRBV15	TRBJ2-7	CATSLRGAGGLLDEQYF	TGTGCCACCAGTTTGAGGGGGGCGGGGGGCCTCCTGGACGAGCAGTACTTC
14	few	TRBD1	TRBV19	TRBJ1-5	CASSRTGDNQPQHF	TGTGCCAGTAGTAGGACAGGGGACAATCAGCCCCAGCATTTT
17	medium-sized	TRBD2	TRBV19	TRBJ2-2	CASRQNGLAGDTGELFF	TGTGCCAGTCGACAAAATGGACTAGCGGGAGACACCGGGGAGCTGTTTTTT
15	few	.	TRBV19	TRBJ1-1	CASSSAEWLNTEAFF	TGTGCCAGTAGTTCGGCGGAGTGGCTGAACACTGAAGCTTTCTTT
14	medium-sized	.	TRBV6-5	TRBJ2-5	CASTPPEQKETQYF	TGTGCCAGCACTCCCCCGGAGCAGAAGGAGACCCAGTACTTC
15	.	.	TRBV5-6	TRBJ1-4	CASSPVGATNEKLFF	TGTGCCAGCAGCCCCGTGGGGGCAACTAATGAAAAACTGTTTTTT
15	.	TRBD1	TRBV4-3	TRBJ2-2	CASSQEDRVTGELFF	TGCGCCAGCAGCCAAGAGGACAGGGTCACCGGGGAGCTGTTTTTT
12	many	TRBD2	TRBV6-5	TRBJ2-5	CASTSGQETQYF	TGTGCCAGCACTAGCGGCCAAGAGACCCAGTACTTC
14	medium-sized	.	TRBV5-5	TRBJ2-3	CASCRGSSTDTQYF	TGTGCCAGCTGTCGCGGGTCTAGCACAGATACGCAGTATTTT
15	.	.	TRBV5-5	TRBJ1-4	CASSLKGDGREKLFF	TGTGCCAGCAGCTTGAAAGGGGACGGCCGTGAAAAACTGTTTTTT
14	.	TRBD1	TRBV5-4	TRBJ1-2	CASSWGQRSYGYTF	TGTGCCAGCAGCTGGGGACAGAGGAGTTATGGCTACACCTTC
14	.	.	TRBV5-6	TRBJ1-1	CASSLGGSRLQAFF	TGTGCCAGCAGCTTGGGTGGCTCCCGTCTTCAAGCTTTCTTT
12	medium-sized	.	TRBV13	TRBJ2-7	CASSSGSHEQYF	TGTGCCAGCAGCTCAGGGAGCCACGAGCAGTACTTC
13	.	.	TRBV5-4	TRBJ2-5	CASSSLPGETQYF	TGTGCCAGCAGCTCTCTACCGGGTGAGACCCAGTACTTC
14	.	.	TRBV6-5	TRBJ1-5	CASSYGGGNQPQHF	TGTGCCAGCAGTTACGGAGGGGGCAATCAGCCCCAGCATTTT
13	.	.	TRBV27	TRBJ1-2	CASSFQGSYGYTF	TGTGCCAGCAGTTTTCAGGGCTCCTATGGCTACACCTTC
14	.	.	TRBV6-2/TRBV6-3	TRBJ1-5	CASSYTGKGQPQHF	TGTGCCAGCAGTTACACAGGGAAGGGTCAGCCCCAGCATTTT
13	.	.	TRBV6-6	TRBJ1-2	CASSLAGSGGYTF	TGTGCCAGCAGTTTGGCAGGGTCGGGTGGCTACACCTTC
14	medium-sized	TRBD1	TRBV19	TRBJ2-2	CASSIGTGSGELFF	TGTGCCAGTAGTATAGGGACAGGGTCCGGGGAGCTGTTTTTT
13	medium-sized	.	TRBV29-1	TRBJ1-1	CSVQRGSNTEAFF	TGCAGCGTTCAACGAGGGAGTAACACTGAAGCTTTCTTT
11	medium-sized	.	TRBV29-1	TRBJ1-1	CSVQSSTEAFF	TGCAGCGTTCAAAGTAGCACTGAAGCTTTCTTT
14	many	TRBD2	TRBV12-3/TRBV12-4	TRBJ2-7	CASSTQQLAGEQYF	TGTGCCAGCAGTACTCAACAACTAGCGGGGGAGCAGTACTTC
15	many	.	TRBV30	TRBJ1-3	CAWRKQLSSGNTIYF	TGTGCCTGGAGAAAGCAGCTGAGCTCTGGAAACACCATATATTTT
13	medium-sized	.	TRBV19	TRBJ1-2	CASSEQGSYGYTF	TGTGCCAGTAGTGAACAGGGAAGCTATGGCTACACCTTC